These T cell receptor beta chains were read from a single sample in a study of T cells after yellow fever vaccination. TCRdb reprocessed the 5' RACE reads via MiXCR and lists one record per CDR3 protein. The sample lists 140,000 to 150,000 distinct CDR3 sequences, around 6.3% seen once, with under 0.8% in the top ten. Sequencing was performed on CD4+ T cells sorted from PBMCs, taken 10 days after the yellow fever booster vaccination. These receptors originate from a man in his thirties or forties who received the YFV17D yellow fever vaccine. Both conserved end residues are part of each CDR3. Fields, in order: V gene, J gene, CDR3 protein.

TRBV7-2,TRBJ2-4,CASSLGGSKNIQYF
TRBV21-1,TRBJ2-7,CASSKEEGQNLYEQYF
TRBV18,TRBJ2-6,CASSPGLAGGSGANVLTF
TRBV7-8,TRBJ2-7,CASSLARSSGFSYEQYF
TRBV5-1,TRBJ2-7,CASSLTGGHSYEQYF
TRBV6-5,TRBJ2-2,CASKRGQGYTGELFF
TRBV20-1,TRBJ2-2,CSARDGQGATGELFF
TRBV7-2,TRBJ2-4,CASSLGGSIQYF
TRBV24-1,TRBJ2-7,CATSAEATGRVYF
TRBV18,TRBJ2-5,CASSRNSEETQYF
TRBV5-1,TRBJ2-1,CASSLETSGVNEQFF
TRBV12-3/TRBV12-4,TRBJ2-5,CASRRGNHKETQYF
TRBV29-1,TRBJ2-5,CSAKTGSETQYF
TRBV7-3,TRBJ2-3,CASSLTYRDTDTQYF
TRBV21-1,TRBJ2-1,CASSLFTLAGANNEQFF
TRBV4-3,TRBJ2-6,CASSQVPGSGANVLTF
TRBV7-2,TRBJ2-1,CASSFRSGIFGSEQFF
TRBV9,TRBJ2-5,CASTKLAGVQETQYF
TRBV7-9,TRBJ1-5,CASSLGNQPQHF
TRBV23-1,TRBJ2-1,CASSQWDWRQTDYNEQFF
TRBV20-1,TRBJ1-2,CSATSRAYYGYTF
TRBV20-1,TRBJ2-1,CSASQGDNEQFF
TRBV29-1,TRBJ2-1,CSVEYGTSDSYNEQFF
TRBV4-2,TRBJ2-5,CASSQETAGGGETQYF
TRBV19,TRBJ2-1,CASGGGRKGINEQFF
TRBV11-2,TRBJ2-2,CASSFRPDTGELFF
TRBV29-1,TRBJ2-5,CSVTDRGETQYF
TRBV6-5,TRBJ2-1,CASSYTRGVSGGEQFF
TRBV7-2,TRBJ2-3,CASRSTNTQYF
TRBV5-5,TRBJ2-1,CASNPQIGREQFF
TRBV7-2,TRBJ1-6,CASSLAWTGRSPLHF
TRBV20-1,TRBJ2-3,CSAPTSGGTDTQYF
TRBV29-1,TRBJ2-5,CSVDPPGQGFGAQETQYF
TRBV29-1,TRBJ1-4,CSVGQHLGEKLFF
TRBV20-1,TRBJ1-1,CSAHRDLMNTEAFF
TRBV5-1,TRBJ1-1,CASSLGPTEAFF
TRBV14,TRBJ2-7,CASSQTGGSEYF
TRBV5-1,TRBJ2-1,CASSPPGTYYNEQFF
TRBV18,TRBJ2-5,CASSPAETQYF
TRBV5-6,TRBJ2-2,CASSPWLSGELFF
TRBV7-2,TRBJ2-3,CASSSGLSTDTQYF
TRBV7-8,TRBJ2-1,CASSPAGRSYNEQFF
TRBV12-3/TRBV12-4,TRBJ1-2,CASSRRDRPIDGYTF
TRBV27,TRBJ2-3,CASSLFWDFRTNTQYF
TRBV7-2,TRBJ2-5,CASSLGLTSGKQETQYF
TRBV5-1,TRBJ2-5,CASRTSGRAEETQYF
TRBV5-4,TRBJ2-3,CATQRSGDTQYF
TRBV7-2,TRBJ1-2,CASSSRDRASYGYTF
TRBV9,TRBJ2-1,CASSISGDSYNEQFF
TRBV6-1,TRBJ2-7,CASSSLGETYEQYF
TRBV7-2,TRBJ2-1,CASRAYNEQFF
TRBV20-1,TRBJ2-7,CSARGRELYEQYF
TRBV12-3/TRBV12-4,TRBJ1-2,CASSFGDFGYTF
TRBV6-4,TRBJ2-2,CASRETSGNTGELFF
TRBV15,TRBJ2-7,CATSRALTGGYEQYF
TRBV20-1,TRBJ2-3,CSARDTITDTQYF
TRBV7-2,TRBJ2-3,CASSWDSGSRGTQYF